The clone carrying this TCR beta chain was seen only once. The data were taken from a study of OX40 agonist ivuxolimab in advanced cancers. Data came from immunoSEQ multiplex PCR; TCRdb stores just in-frame clones and leaves some out. Of some 90,000 clones listed, approximately 87% were seen once; the top ten hold roughly 4.9%. This CDR3 contains 13 residues. This specimen consisted of CD4+ or CD8+ T cells sorted from blood, obtained in a trial of the OX40 agonist ivuxolimab. The chain links TRBV21-1 to TRBJ2-2. TRBV21-1 is a documented pseudogene. The receptor was isolated from an adult with an advanced solid tumor such as melanoma, head and neck, liver or kidney cancer. The chain's CDR3 is CASSKEVTGELFF. CDR3 nucleotide sequence: TGTGCCAGCAGCAAAGAGGTCACCGGGGAGCTGTTTTTT.